The 12 T cell receptor beta chains below were found in one sample sequenced in a study of control samples from healthy donors and cancer patients. Assay used: immunoSEQ multiplex PCR; TCRdb lists only in-frame clones, some missing. The table has roughly 100,000 clones, around nine tenths seen once. The sequenced material came from PBMCs. The receptors stem from a man in his sixties with lung cancer.

This rearrangement joins TRBV6-2 or TRBV6-3 to TRBJ2-1; TRBD2 matches 8 bases. With 4 bases clipped from V and 4 bases from J, the junction kept 6 bases outside the gene matches. Germline V gene data show CDR1 as MNHEY and CDR2 as SVGEGT. The CDR3 loop spans 15 amino acids. The CDR3, as DNA: TGTGCCAGCAGTTTAGCGGGGCCCCTGTACAATGAGCAGTTCTTC. Translated: CASSLAGPLYNEQFF.

The chain uses TRBV3-1 (or the pseudogene TRBV3-2) and TRBJ2-2; tentative D call: TRBD1 (5 bases). The CDR3 contains 18 residues. Trimming took off 0 bases at V and 1 base at J, with 15 bases between the two ends. Germline V gene data show CDR1 as LGHDT and CDR2 as YNNKEL (reference sequence). The CDR3 loop reads CASSQDWLGARNTGELFF. Written as DNA, the CDR3 is TGTGCCAGCAGCCAAGATTGGTTAGGGGCCAGGAACACCGGGGAGCTGTTTTTT.

The chain has TRBV27 and TRBJ1-1; no clear D gene. Trimming took off 5 bases at V and 1 base at J, with 8 bases between the two ends. Germline CDR1 and CDR2: MNHEY and SMNVEV (reference sequence). This CDR3 spans 13 amino acids. The CDR3 DNA sequence: TGTGCCAGCAGTCCTCGGGGGAACACTGAAGCTTTCTTT. Residues: CASSPRGNTEAFF.

The gene calls are TRBV5-5 and TRBJ2-3; D is undetermined. The V end lost 4 bases, the J end lost 1 base, and 19 bases lay between the germline ends. This CDR3 is built from 17 residues. Per the germline V gene, CDR1 is SGHKS and CDR2 is YYEKEE (reference sequence). CDR3 DNA: TGTGCCAGCAGCCCCCCCATTGAAGCTGGGGGCACAGATACGCAGTATTTT. This translates into CASSPPIEAGGTDTQYF.

The J gene is TRBJ2-7, the V gene TRBV12-5; D tentatively reads TRBD1 or TRBD2 (5 bases each). The CDR3 length is 17 residues. Germline V CDR1 and CDR2: LGHNT, FRNRAP. The V gene lost 2 bases and the J gene lost 2 bases, with 19 bases spanning the gap. CDR3 DNA: TGTGCTAGTGGTTTGTCCCGGGGACCGAAGAACACCTACGAGCAGTACTTC. It yields the protein CASGLSRGPKNTYEQYF.

This rearrangement joins TRBV9 to TRBJ1-5; D remains ambiguous. Germline lookup yields CDR1 SGDLS and CDR2 YYNGEE. The CDR3 has 14 amino acids. The V end was cut by 0 bases, the J end by 8 bases, with 12 bases between. The CDR3 DNA follows: TGTGCCAGCAGCGTAGGGCCGGAGAAGGAGCCCCAGCATTTT. It translates to CASSVGPEKEPQHF.

This chain uses TRBV5-1 with TRBJ1-1; D unclear. Between the trimmed V and J ends, which lost 7 bases and 4 bases, there was a span of 17 bases. This CDR3 spans 14 amino acids. CDR1 is SGHRS and CDR2 is YFSETQ in the germline V gene. CDR3 region: CASGRGSGVTEAFF. The CDR3 nucleotides are TGCGCCAGCGGTAGAGGGAGCGGGGTCACTGAAGCTTTCTTT.

This sequence joins TRBV7-2 and TRBJ2-7; 7 nucleotides align to TRBD1. The ends lost 4 bases at V and 7 bases at J; junction bases unmatched: 10. Looked up from germline, CDR1 is SGHTA and CDR2 is FQGNSA. The CDR3 covers 14 residues. The CDR3 spells CASSSQGYGGEQYF. In nucleotides, the CDR3 is TGTGCCAGCAGCTCACAGGGGTATGGGGGAGAGCAGTACTTC.

This chain connects TRBV11-3 to TRBJ2-7, with 7 bases lining up with TRBD1. CDR3 length equals 16 residues. CDR1 and CDR2 from the germline V gene are SGHNT and YENEEA. V lost 4 bases, J lost 4 bases, and 13 bases stayed unmatched. CDR3 amino acids: CASSSGFADRRYEQYV. The CDR3 DNA follows: TGTGCCAGCAGCTCTGGGTTCGCGGACAGGAGATACGAGCAGTACGTC.

CDR3 protein: CASSLDQGSGANVLTF. The CDR3 DNA follows: TGTGCCAGCAGCTTGGACCAGGGCTCTGGGGCCAACGTCCTGACTTTC. This chain connects TRBV5-6 to TRBJ2-6, with TRBD1 as a possible D gene (5 bases). The V end was cut by 0 bases, the J end by 0 bases, with 7 bases between. The CDR3 loop spans 16 amino acids. The germline V gene has CDR1 SGHDT and CDR2 YYEEEE.

The CDR3 is CASSTGQAKNIQYF. In DNA form, the CDR3 reads TGTGCCAGCAGTACCGGACAGGCCAAAAACATTCAGTACTTC. The V call is TRBV6-5, the J call TRBJ2-4; possible D gene TRBD1, 6 bases. Germline V gene sequence: CDR1 MNHEY, CDR2 SVGAGI. V dropped 5 bases and J dropped 1 base, with 9 bases sitting between them. This CDR3 contains 14 residues.

The V and J genes are TRBV4-1 and TRBJ1-3; D is undetermined. The CDR3 runs to 15 residues. V was pared by 4 bases and J by 7 bases, with 17 bases between. CDR1 is MGHRA and CDR2 is YSYEKL in the germline V gene. DNA of the CDR3: TGCGCCAGCAGCCCGATCGGGGAGAACTGGAACACCATATATTTT. The encoded protein is CASSPIGENWNTIYF.